This TCR beta chain was sequenced during a study of blood T cell repertoires in COVID-19. This clone was seen only once. Some clones are missing from TCRdb's copy, which holds only in-frame ones; the method was immunoSEQ multiplex PCR. The table records 200,000 or so clones, about 88% of them present only once. Germline V gives CDR1 MNHEY, CDR2 SVGAGI. This CDR3 spans 16 amino acids. The V end was cut by 2 bases, the J end by 1 base, with 11 bases between. The gene calls are TRBV6-5 and TRBJ2-2; D call uncertain. Sequencing was carried out using PBMCs or T cells enriched from blood (not recorded which). This receptor was obtained from a woman aged 30 to 39 who had recovered from COVID-19. CDR3 protein: CASSYPSTRNTGELFF. For the CDR3, the DNA is TGTGCCAGCAGTTACCCGAGCACCCGGAACACCGGGGAGCTGTTTTTT.